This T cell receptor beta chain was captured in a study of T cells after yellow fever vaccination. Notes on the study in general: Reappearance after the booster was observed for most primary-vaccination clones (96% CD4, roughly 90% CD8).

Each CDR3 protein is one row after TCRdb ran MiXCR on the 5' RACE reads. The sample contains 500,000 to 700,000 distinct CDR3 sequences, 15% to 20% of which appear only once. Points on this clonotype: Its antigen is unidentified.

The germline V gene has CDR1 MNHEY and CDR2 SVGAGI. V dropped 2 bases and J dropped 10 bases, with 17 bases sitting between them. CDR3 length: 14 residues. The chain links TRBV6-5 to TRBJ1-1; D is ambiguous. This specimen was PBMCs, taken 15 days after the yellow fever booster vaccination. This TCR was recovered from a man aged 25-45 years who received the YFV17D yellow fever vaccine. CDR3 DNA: TGTGCCAGCAGTTACCGTCAGCAGACGATCGGAGCTTTCTTT. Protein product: CASSYRQQTIGAFF.